Below, 15 T cell receptor beta chains from the same sample are listed, as sequenced in a study of human versus mouse CDR3 diversity and MHC coevolution. Clones were read by immunoSEQ multiplex PCR, and TCRdb kept only the in-frame ones, dropping some. The repertoire holds more than 55,000 clones, with around 94% as singletons. Sequencing used naive CD4+ T cells from blood. Subset: CD45RO-negative CD62L-positive naive CD4 T cells. These receptors were obtained from a person between 55 and 69 years old in good health.

This chain links TRBV6-5 with TRBJ1-2; 7 bases map to TRBD1. This CDR3 region has 15 residues. Per germline, CDR1 MNHEY and CDR2 SVGAGI. With V trimmed by 5 bases and J by 4 bases, 10 bases remained unmatched. The CDR3 region has the DNA TGTGCCAGCAGTAGTGAACAGGGGTCTGTCTATGGCTACACCTTC. This encodes CASSSEQGSVYGYTF.

The V gene is TRBV19, the J gene TRBJ1-2; 7 bases map to TRBD1. J gave up 7 bases and V 6 bases, and 14 bases lay outside the gene matches. CDR1 is LNHDA and CDR2 is SQIVND in the germline V gene (reference sequence). This CDR3 comprises 15 residues. The CDR3 reads CASSPTGIESSGYTF. The CDR3 coding sequence is TGTGCCAGTAGCCCGACAGGGATAGAAAGTTCTGGCTACACCTTC.

This chain links TRBV9 with TRBJ2-1; 12 bases are a match to TRBD2. With V trimmed by 2 bases and J by 5 bases, 5 bases remained unmatched. This CDR3 is 16 amino acids long. Germline CDR1 reads SGDLS; CDR2 reads YYNGEE. CDR3 in DNA: TGTGCCAGCAGCGTCCCCGGACTAGCGGGAAACAATGAGCAGTTCTTC. Translated: CASSVPGLAGNNEQFF.

This chain links TRBV7-2 with TRBJ1-3; 7 bases agree with TRBD1. The V gene's germline CDR1 is SGHTA and CDR2 FQGNSA. The V and J ends lost 4 bases and 0 bases, in that order; junction bases with no gene match: 9. This CDR3 has 17 amino acids. The CDR3 nucleotides read TGTGCCAGCAGCTCTTGGGGCAGGGGGAACTCTGGAAACACCATATATTTT. Translation gives CASSSWGRGNSGNTIYF. Full variable domain (outside the CDR3, taken from reference TRBV7-2 and TRBJ1-3): GAGVSQSPSNKVTEKGKDVELRCDPISGHTALYWYRQSLGQGLEFLIYFQGNSAPDKSGLPSDRFSAERTGGSVSTLTIQRTQQEDSAVYLCASSSWGRGNSGNTIYFGEGSWLTVV.

The V call is TRBV5-1, the J call TRBJ2-4; 8 nucleotides line up with TRBD2. CDR1 is SGHRS and CDR2 is YFSETQ in the germline V gene. Trimming cost V 2 bases and J 4 bases; bases outside gene matches: 8. The CDR3 is 16 amino acids. CDR3 sequence reads: CASSLIIGGRKNIQYF. In DNA form, the CDR3 reads TGCGCCAGCAGCTTAATAATTGGCGGGAGGAAAAACATTCAGTACTTC.

V gene TRBV25-1 combines with J gene TRBJ1-2, with 9 bases lining up with TRBD1. Germline CDR1 is MGHDK and CDR2 is SYGVNS. The CDR3 runs 14 residues. Trimming took 3 bases from V and 6 from J; bases not matched to a gene: 5. In DNA, the CDR3 is TGTGCCAGCAGTGAGCCGGGACAGGGAAATGGCTACACCTTC. This translates into CASSEPGQGNGYTF.

The V call is TRBV6-1, the J call TRBJ2-1, with 8 bases lining up with TRBD2. The germline gives CDR1 MNHNS, CDR2 SASEGT. V lost 7 bases and J lost 5; bases outside the gene matches: 7. The CDR3 has 14 amino acids. CDR3 DNA: TGTGCCAGCACTCCGGGACTAGGCAACAATGAGCAGTTCTTC. This sequence encodes CASTPGLGNNEQFF.

The chain carries TRBV7-8 and TRBJ2-7; 9 nucleotides line up with TRBD2. The V gene's germline CDR1 is SGHVS and CDR2 FQNEAQ. CDR3 length: 15 residues. V lost 4 bases, J lost 3 bases, and 7 bases stayed unmatched. The CDR3 sequence: CASSSQTSGNYEQYF. DNA for the CDR3: TGTGCCAGCAGCTCCCAGACTAGCGGAAACTACGAGCAGTACTTC.

CDR3 bases: TGCAGCGCGACCCCCGGGACAGGGAACACTGAAGCTTTCTTT. Its protein product is CSATPGTGNTEAFF. This chain links TRBV29-1 with TRBJ1-1; 8 bases agree with TRBD1. The CDR3 length is 14 residues. The V gene end was trimmed by 7 bases and the J gene end by 1 base; junction bases not matched to a gene: 8. The germline CDR1 and CDR2 sequences are SQVTM and ANQGSEA.

The rearrangement uses TRBV7-2 and TRBJ2-1, with TRBD2 identical over 9 bases. The CDR3 is made up of 16 amino acids. V dropped 1 base and J dropped 7; count of bases not matched to a gene: 8. The germline CDR1 and CDR2 sequences are SGHTA and FQGNSA. CDR3: CASSLGASGIANEQFF. The DNA of the CDR3 is TGTGCCAGCAGCTTAGGGGCTAGCGGGATAGCAAATGAGCAGTTCTTC. Combining the CDR3 with reference TRBV7-2 and TRBJ2-1 gives the whole variable domain GAGVSQSPSNKVTEKGKDVELRCDPISGHTALYWYRQSLGQGLEFLIYFQGNSAPDKSGLPSDRFSAERTGGSVSTLTIQRTQQEDSAVYLCASSLGASGIANEQFFGPGTRLTVL.

The J gene is TRBJ2-7, the V gene TRBV6-6, with a tentative D call TRBD1 (6 bases). Trimming took 2 bases from V and 1 from J, leaving 9 bases between them. In germline, CDR1 is MNHNY, CDR2 SVGAGI (reference sequence). There are 14 residues in the CDR3. The CDR3 is CASSYPGQSYEQYF. CDR3 nucleotide sequence: TGTGCCAGCAGTTACCCGGGACAATCCTACGAGCAGTACTTC.

The V and J genes are TRBV5-1 and TRBJ2-7, with D possibly being TRBD2 (6 bases). The germline gives CDR1 SGHRS, CDR2 YFSETQ. With 3 bases removed from V and 0 bases from J, the gap between germline ends came to 16 bases. This CDR3 is built from 16 residues. CDR3 sequence reads: CASSSHLSGASYEQYF. In nucleotides, the CDR3 is TGCGCCAGCAGCTCTCATCTTAGCGGAGCCTCCTACGAGCAGTACTTC.

This clone was picked up one time. This chain joins TRBV19 and TRBJ1-5; D might be TRBD1 (6 bases). Deletions cut 5 bases from V and 11 bases from J, with 16 bases between. The CDR3 spans 13 residues. From germline, CDR1 is LNHDA and CDR2 SQIVND (reference sequence). The CDR3 spells CASSPQGKETQHF. The CDR3 DNA reads as TGTGCCAGTAGTCCACAGGGAAAGGAGACCCAGCATTTT.

The chain is built from TRBV10-1 and TRBJ2-1; 9 positions match TRBD1. The germline CDR1 and CDR2 sequences are WNHNN and SYGVQD (reference sequence). This CDR3 has 12 residues. J was trimmed by 16 bases and V by 3 bases; bases with no gene match: 7. CDR3 nucleotide sequence: TGCGCCAGCAGTGACCCCGGACAGGGGTACTTCTTC. It is translated as CASSDPGQGYFF.

CDR3 sequence (DNA): TGTGCCAGCAGCGTACTCCCCCTAGCGGGCTCGGGCACCGGGGAGCTGTTTTTT. Its protein is CASSVLPLAGSGTGELFF. The chain joins TRBV9 to TRBJ2-2; 8 bases align to TRBD2. Trimming at V came to 1 base and at J to 4 bases, leaving 12 bases not matched to a gene. There are 18 residues in the CDR3. In germline, CDR1 is SGDLS, CDR2 YYNGEE.